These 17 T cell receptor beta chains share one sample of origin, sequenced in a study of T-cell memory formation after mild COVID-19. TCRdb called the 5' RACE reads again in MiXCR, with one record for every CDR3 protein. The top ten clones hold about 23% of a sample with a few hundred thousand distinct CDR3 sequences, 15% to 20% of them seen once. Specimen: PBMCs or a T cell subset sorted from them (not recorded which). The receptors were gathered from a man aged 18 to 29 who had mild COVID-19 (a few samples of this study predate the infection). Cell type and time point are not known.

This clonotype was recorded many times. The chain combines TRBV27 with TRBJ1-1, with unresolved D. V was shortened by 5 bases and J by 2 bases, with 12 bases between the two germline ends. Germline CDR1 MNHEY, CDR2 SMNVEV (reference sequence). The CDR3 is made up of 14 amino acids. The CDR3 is CASSPITVNTEAFF. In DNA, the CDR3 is TGTGCCAGCAGTCCCATTACAGTAAACACTGAAGCTTTCTTT.

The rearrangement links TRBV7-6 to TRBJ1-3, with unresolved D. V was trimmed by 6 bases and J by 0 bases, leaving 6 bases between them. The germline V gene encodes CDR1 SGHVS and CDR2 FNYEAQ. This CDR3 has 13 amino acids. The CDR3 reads CASSPLSGNTIYF. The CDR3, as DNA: TGTGCCAGCAGTCCCCTCTCTGGAAACACCATATATTTT. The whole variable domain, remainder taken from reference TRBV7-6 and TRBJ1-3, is GAGVSQSPRYKVTKRGQDVALRCDPISGHVSLYWYRQALGQGPEFLTYFNYEAQQDKSGLPNDRFSAERPEGSISTLTIQRTEQRDSAMYRCASSPLSGNTIYFGEGSWLTVV.

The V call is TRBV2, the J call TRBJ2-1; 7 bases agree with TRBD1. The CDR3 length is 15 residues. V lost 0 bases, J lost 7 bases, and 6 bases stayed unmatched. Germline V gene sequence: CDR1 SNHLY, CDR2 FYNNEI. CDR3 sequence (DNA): TGTGCCAGCAGTGAAGCGCTTAGGGGGCAGAATGAGCAGTTCTTC. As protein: CASSEALRGQNEQFF.

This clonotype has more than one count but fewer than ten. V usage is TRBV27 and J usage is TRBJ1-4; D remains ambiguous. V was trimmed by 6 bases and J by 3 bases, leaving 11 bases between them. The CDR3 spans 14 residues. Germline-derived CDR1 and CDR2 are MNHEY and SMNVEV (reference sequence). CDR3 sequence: CASRGSVANEKLFF. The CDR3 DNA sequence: TGTGCCAGCAGAGGGTCGGTGGCTAATGAAAAACTGTTTTTT.

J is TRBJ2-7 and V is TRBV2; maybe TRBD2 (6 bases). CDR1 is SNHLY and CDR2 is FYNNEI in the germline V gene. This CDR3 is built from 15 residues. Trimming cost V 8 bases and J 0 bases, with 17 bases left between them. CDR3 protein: CASWGVGGSSYEQYF. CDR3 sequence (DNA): TGTGCCAGCTGGGGGGTAGGCGGAAGCTCCTACGAGCAGTACTTC.

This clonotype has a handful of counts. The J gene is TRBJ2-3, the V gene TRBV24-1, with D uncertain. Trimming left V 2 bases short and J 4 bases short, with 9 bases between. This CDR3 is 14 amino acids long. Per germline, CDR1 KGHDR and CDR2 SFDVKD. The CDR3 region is CATSDSNKADTQYF. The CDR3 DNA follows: TGTGCCACCAGTGATTCGAACAAAGCAGATACGCAGTATTTT.

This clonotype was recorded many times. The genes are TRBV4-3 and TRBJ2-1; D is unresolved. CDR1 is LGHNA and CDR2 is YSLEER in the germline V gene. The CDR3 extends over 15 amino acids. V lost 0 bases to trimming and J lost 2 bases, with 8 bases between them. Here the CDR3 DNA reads TGCGCCAGCAGCCAAGAGGCAGTTACCTACAATGAGCAGTTCTTC. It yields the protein CASSQEAVTYNEQFF.

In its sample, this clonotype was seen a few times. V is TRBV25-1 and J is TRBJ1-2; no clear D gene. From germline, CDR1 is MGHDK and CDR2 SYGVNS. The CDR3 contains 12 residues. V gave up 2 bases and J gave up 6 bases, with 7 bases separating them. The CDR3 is CASSERADGYTF. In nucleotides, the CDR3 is TGTGCCAGCAGTGAAAGGGCAGATGGCTACACCTTC.

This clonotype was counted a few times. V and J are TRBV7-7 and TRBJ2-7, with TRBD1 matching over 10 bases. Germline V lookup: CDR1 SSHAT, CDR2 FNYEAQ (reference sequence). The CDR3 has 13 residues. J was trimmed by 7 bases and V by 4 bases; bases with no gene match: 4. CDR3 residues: CASSSDRGNEQYF. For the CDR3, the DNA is TGTGCCAGCAGCTCGGACAGGGGGAATGAGCAGTACTTC.

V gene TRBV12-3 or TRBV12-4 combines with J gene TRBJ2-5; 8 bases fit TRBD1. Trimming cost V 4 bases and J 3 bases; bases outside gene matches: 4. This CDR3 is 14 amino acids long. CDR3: CASSWTGLEETQYF. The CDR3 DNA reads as TGTGCCAGCAGTTGGACAGGGTTAGAAGAGACCCAGTACTTC.

In DNA form, the CDR3 reads TGTGCCAGTACGACAGACCCCGTCGCGGGTGAGCAGTTCTTC. It yields the protein CASTTDPVAGEQFF. The chain uses TRBV19 and TRBJ2-1; tentatively, D is TRBD1 or TRBD2 (5 bases each). V was trimmed by 7 bases and J by 9 bases, leaving 19 bases between them. The length of the CDR3 is 14 residues. Germline CDR1 reads LNHDA; CDR2 reads SQIVND (reference sequence).

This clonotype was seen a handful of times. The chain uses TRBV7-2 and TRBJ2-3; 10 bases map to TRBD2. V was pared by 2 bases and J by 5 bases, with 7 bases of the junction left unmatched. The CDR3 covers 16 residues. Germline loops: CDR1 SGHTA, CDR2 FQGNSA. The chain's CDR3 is CASSLIPSGGVDTQYF. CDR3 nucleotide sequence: TGTGCCAGCAGCTTAATCCCTAGCGGGGGAGTAGATACGCAGTATTTT. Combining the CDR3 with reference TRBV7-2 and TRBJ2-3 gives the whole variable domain GAGVSQSPSNKVTEKGKDVELRCDPISGHTALYWYRQSLGQGLEFLIYFQGNSAPDKSGLPSDRFSAERTGGSVSTLTIQRTQQEDSAVYLCASSLIPSGGVDTQYFGPGTRLTVL.

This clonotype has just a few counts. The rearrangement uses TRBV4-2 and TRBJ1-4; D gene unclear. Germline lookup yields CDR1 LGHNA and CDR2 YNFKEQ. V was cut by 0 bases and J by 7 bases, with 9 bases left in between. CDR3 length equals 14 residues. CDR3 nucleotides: TGTGCCAGCAGCCAAGATAAGAGGGTTGAAAAACTGTTTTTT. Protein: CASSQDKRVEKLFF.

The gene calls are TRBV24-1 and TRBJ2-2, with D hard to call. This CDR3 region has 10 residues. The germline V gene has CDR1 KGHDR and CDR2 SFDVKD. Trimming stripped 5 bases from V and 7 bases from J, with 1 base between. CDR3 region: CATSVGELFF. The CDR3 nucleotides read TGTGCCACCAGTGTCGGGGAGCTGTTTTTT.

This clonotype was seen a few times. CDR3 sequence reads: CASSPLTGDPGANVLTF. The CDR3, as DNA: TGTGCCAGTAGTCCTCTTACAGGGGACCCTGGGGCCAACGTCCTGACTTTC. The V gene is TRBV19, the J gene TRBJ2-6; 7 bases fit TRBD1. J lost 2 bases, V lost 5 bases, and 9 bases had no gene match. CDR1 is LNHDA and CDR2 is SQIVND in the germline V gene (reference sequence). The CDR3 covers 17 residues. Complete variable domain (other parts from reference TRBV19 and TRBJ2-6): DGGITQSPKYLFRKEGQNVTLSCEQNLNHDAMYWYRQDPGQGLRLIYYSQIVNDFQKGDIAEGYSVSREKKESFPLTVTSAQKNPTAFYLCASSPLTGDPGANVLTFGAGSRLTVL.

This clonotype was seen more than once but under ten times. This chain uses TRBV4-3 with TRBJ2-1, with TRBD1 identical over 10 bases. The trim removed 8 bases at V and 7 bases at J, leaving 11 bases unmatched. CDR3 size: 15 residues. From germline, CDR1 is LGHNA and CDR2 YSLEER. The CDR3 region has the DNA TGCGCCAGCGGGGACAGGGGCCACCCGGTGAATGAGCAGTTCTTC. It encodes CASGDRGHPVNEQFF.

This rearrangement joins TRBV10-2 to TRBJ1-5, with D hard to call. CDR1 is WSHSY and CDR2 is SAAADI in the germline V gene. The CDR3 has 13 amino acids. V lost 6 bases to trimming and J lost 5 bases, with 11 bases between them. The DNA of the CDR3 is TGCGCCAGCAGCCCCGAGAGGGATCAGCCCCAGCATTTT. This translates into CASSPERDQPQHF.